This record covers a single T cell receptor beta chain. What it recognizes is unknown. 200 to 250 ng DNA, 25,000 to 30,000 T cell genomes, went into each sorted-subset replicate PCR. TCRdb keeps only in-frame clones here, not all; method: immunoSEQ multiplex PCR. The repertoire holds around 610,000 clones, with 90% to 97% as singletons. The sample originates from a study of shared clonotypes between healthy human individuals. Notes on the study in general: Exclusively blood specimens were collected; tissue repertoires likely differ. The low donor count limited represented genetic and exposure-history diversity.

The naive CD8 fraction comprised CD45RO-negative cells positively selected for CCR7 and excluded terminally differentiated effector memory CD45RA+ cells. The TCR was taken from a woman under 40 in good health. Material for sequencing was naive CD8+ T cells sorted from blood.

The CDR3 spells CASSLAPGQGYYGYTF. In DNA form, the CDR3 reads TGTGCCAGCAGCTTGGCCCCGGGACAGGGGTACTATGGCTACACCTTC. The chain is built from TRBV5-6 and TRBJ1-2; TRBD1 aligns across 10 bases. Germline CDR1 reads SGHDT; CDR2 reads YYEEEE. Trimming at V came to 0 bases and at J to 3 bases, leaving 5 bases not matched to a gene. The CDR3 is 16 residues long.